These 3 T cell receptor beta chains were sequenced from one sample in a study of T-cell memory formation after mild COVID-19. TCRdb processed the 5' RACE reads anew with MiXCR; each CDR3 protein has one entry. The data show about 110,000 distinct CDR3 sequences, around 12% seen once. The sample was PBMCs or a T cell subset sorted from them (not recorded which). These TCRs come from an adult woman who had mild COVID-19 (a few samples of this study predate the infection). Cell type and time point are not known.

The chain combines TRBV15 with TRBJ2-5; the D is unclear. The CDR3 consists of 16 residues. Germline assignment: CDR1 LNHNV and CDR2 YYDKDF (reference sequence). Trimming took 0 bases from V and 1 from J, leaving 12 bases between them. Written as DNA, the CDR3 is TGTGCCACCAGCAGAGAATCTGGACGGCTCCAAGAGACCCAGTACTTC. Translating it yields CATSRESGRLQETQYF.

The table lists this clonotype with a few counts. The chain recombines TRBV12-3 or TRBV12-4 with TRBJ2-1; D gene unclear. Trimming shortened V by 2 bases and J by 10 bases, and 12 bases separated the two germline ends. CDR3 length: 13 amino acids. The CDR3 sequence is CASSLLLVGEQFF. In nucleotides, the CDR3 is TGTGCCAGCAGTTTATTGCTAGTTGGAGAGCAGTTCTTC.

This chain connects TRBV7-3 to TRBJ2-2; D not certain. Germline CDR1 SGHTA, CDR2 FQGTGA. V was clipped by 4 bases and J by 2 bases, with 8 bases between them. This CDR3 is built from 14 residues. The CDR3 is CASSSDPNTGELFF. The CDR3 region has the DNA TGTGCCAGCAGCTCCGACCCTAACACCGGGGAGCTGTTTTTT.